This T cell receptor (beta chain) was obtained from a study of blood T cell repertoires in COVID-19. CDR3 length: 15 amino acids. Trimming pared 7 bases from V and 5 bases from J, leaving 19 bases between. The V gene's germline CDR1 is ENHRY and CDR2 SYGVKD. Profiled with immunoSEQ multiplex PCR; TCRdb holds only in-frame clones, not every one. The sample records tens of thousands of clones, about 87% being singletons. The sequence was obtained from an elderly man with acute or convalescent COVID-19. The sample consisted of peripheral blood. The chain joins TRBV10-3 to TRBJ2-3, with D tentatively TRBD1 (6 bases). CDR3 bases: TGTGCCATCAAACTCACGGAGATAGGGGGAGATACGCAGTATTTT. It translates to CAIKLTEIGGDTQYF.